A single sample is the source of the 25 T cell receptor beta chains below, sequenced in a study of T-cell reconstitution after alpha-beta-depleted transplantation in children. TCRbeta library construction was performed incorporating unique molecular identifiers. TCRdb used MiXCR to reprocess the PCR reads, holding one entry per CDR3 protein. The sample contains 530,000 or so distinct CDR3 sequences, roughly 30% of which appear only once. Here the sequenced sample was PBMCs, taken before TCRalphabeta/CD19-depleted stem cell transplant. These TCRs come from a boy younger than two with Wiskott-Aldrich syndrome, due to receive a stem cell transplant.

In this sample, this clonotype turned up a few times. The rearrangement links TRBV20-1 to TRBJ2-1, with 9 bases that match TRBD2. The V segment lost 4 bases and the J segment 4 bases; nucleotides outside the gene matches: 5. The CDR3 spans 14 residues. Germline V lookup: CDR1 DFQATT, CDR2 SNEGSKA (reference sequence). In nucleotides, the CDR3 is TGCAGTGCTACAGGACTAGCGCAATACAATGAGCAGTTCTTC. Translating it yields CSATGLAQYNEQFF.

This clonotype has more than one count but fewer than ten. The CDR3 region has the DNA TGCAGCGTTGAAGATCGAGGACAGGGAGCTAACTATGGCTACACCTTC. Amino acid sequence: CSVEDRGQGANYGYTF. This chain connects TRBV29-1 to TRBJ1-2; 8 nucleotides agree with TRBD1. The CDR3 is 16 amino acids. The trim removed 0 bases at V and 0 bases at J, leaving 6 bases unmatched. Looked up from germline, CDR1 is SQVTM and CDR2 is ANQGSEA.

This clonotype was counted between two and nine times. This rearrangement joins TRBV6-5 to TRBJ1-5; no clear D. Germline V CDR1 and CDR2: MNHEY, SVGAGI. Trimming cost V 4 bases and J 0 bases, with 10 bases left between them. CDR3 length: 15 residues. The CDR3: CASSSRGLSNQPQHF. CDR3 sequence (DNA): TGTGCCAGCAGTTCTCGTGGTCTTAGCAATCAGCCCCAGCATTTT.

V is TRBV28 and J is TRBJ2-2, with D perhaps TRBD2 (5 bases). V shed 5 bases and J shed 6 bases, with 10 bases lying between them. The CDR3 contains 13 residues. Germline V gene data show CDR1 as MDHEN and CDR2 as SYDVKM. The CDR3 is CASSRLAPGELFF. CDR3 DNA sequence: TGTGCCAGCAGTAGGCTAGCCCCCGGGGAGCTGTTTTTT.

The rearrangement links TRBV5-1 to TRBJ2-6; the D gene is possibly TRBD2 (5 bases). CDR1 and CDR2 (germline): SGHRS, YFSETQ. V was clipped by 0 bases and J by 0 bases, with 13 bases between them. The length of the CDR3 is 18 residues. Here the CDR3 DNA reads TGCGCCAGCAGCTTGGCCCAAGGGCTAGCCTCTGGGGCCAACGTCCTGACTTTC. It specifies CASSLAQGLASGANVLTF.

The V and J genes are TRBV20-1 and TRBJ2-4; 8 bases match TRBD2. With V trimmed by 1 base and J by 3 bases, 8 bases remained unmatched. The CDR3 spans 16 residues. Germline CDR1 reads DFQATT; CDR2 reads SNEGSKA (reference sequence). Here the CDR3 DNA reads TGCAGTGCTAGAGGGCCCGGGACTAGGGTCAAAAACATTCAGTACTTC. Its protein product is CSARGPGTRVKNIQYF.

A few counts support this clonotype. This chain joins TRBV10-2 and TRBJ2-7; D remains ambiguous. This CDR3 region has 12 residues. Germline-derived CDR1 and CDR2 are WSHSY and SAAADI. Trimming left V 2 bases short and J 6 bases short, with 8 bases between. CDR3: CASSEQLSEQYF. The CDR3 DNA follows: TGCGCCAGCAGTGAGCAGCTTTCCGAGCAGTACTTC.

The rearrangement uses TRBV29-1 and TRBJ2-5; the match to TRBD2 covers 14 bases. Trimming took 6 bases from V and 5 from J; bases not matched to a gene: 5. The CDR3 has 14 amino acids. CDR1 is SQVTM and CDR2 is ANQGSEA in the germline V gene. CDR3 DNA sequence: TGCAGCGTCGCCGGACTAGCGGGAGGCGAGACCCAGTACTTC. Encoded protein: CSVAGLAGGETQYF. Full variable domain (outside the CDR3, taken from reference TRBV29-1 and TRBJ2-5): SAVISQKPSRDICQRGTSLTIQCQVDSQVTMMFWYRQQPGQSLTLIATANQGSEATYESGFVIDKFPISRPNLTFSTLTVSNMSPEDSSIYLCSVAGLAGGETQYFGPGTRLLVL.

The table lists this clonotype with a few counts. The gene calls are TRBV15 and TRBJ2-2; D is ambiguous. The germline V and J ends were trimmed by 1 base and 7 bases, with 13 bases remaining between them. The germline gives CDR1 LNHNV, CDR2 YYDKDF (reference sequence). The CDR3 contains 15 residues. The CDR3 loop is CATSRGGSMVGELFF. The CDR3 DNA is TGTGCCACCAGCAGAGGTGGTAGCATGGTCGGGGAGCTGTTTTTT.

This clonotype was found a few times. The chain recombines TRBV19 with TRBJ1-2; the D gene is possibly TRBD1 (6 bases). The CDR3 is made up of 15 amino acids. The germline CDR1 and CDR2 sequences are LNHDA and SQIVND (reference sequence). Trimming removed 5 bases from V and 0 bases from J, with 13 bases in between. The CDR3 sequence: CASSSGQSPNYGYTF. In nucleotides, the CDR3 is TGTGCCAGTAGTTCAGGACAGTCACCTAACTATGGCTACACCTTC.

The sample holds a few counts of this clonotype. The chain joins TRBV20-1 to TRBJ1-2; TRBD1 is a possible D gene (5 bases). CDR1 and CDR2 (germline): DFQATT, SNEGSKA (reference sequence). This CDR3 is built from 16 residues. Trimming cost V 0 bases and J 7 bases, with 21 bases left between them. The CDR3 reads CSARDRVRAGVGGYTF. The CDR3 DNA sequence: TGCAGTGCTAGAGATCGGGTCAGGGCGGGGGTTGGTGGCTACACCTTC.

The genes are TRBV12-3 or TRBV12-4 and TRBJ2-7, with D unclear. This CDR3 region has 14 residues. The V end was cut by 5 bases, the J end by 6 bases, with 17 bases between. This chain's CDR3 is CASSVGRMGFEQYF. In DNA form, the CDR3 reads TGTGCCAGCAGTGTCGGAAGGATGGGCTTCGAGCAGTACTTC.

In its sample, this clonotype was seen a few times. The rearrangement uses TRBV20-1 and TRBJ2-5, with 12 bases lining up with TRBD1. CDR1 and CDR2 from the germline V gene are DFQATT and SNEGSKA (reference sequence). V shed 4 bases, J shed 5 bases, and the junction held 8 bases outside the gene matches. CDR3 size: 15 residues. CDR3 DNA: TGCAGTGCTACCGGGACAGGGGGCGTTGGGGAGACCCAGTACTTC. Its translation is CSATGTGGVGETQYF.

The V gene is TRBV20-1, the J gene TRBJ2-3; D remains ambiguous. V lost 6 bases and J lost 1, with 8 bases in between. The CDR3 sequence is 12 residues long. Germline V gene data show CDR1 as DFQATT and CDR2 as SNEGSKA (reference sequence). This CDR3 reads CSAKDRTDTQYF. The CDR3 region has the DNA TGCAGTGCGAAAGACCGCACAGATACGCAGTATTTT.

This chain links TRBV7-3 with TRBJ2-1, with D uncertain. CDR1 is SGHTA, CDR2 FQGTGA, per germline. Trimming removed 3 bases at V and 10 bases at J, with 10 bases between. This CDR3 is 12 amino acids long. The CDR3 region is CASSFPVGEQFF. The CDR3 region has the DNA TGTGCCAGCAGCTTCCCGGTCGGGGAGCAGTTCTTC.

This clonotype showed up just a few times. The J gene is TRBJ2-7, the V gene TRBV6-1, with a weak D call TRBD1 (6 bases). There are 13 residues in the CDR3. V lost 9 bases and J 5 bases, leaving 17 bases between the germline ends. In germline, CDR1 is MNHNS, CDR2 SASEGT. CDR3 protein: CASRNTGRHEQYF. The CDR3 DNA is TGTGCCAGTCGAAACACAGGGAGACACGAGCAGTACTTC.

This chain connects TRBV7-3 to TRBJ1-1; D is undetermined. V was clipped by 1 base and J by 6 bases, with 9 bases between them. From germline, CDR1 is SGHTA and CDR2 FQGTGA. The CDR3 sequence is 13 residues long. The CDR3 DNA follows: TGTGCCAGCAGCTTAAGTAGGGAGGCTGAAGCTTTCTTT. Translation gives CASSLSREAEAFF.

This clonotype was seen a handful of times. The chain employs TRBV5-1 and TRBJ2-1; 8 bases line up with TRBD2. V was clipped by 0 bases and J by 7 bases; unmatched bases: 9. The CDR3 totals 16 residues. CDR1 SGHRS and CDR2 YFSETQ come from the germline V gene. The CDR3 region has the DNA TGCGCCAGCAGCTTGGTATGGCTAGCGGGTCTAAATGAGCAGTTCTTC. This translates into CASSLVWLAGLNEQFF.

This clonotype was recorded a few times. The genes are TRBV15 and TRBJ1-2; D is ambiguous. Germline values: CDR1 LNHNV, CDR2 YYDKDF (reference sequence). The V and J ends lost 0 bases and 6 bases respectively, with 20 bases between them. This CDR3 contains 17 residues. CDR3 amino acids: CATSRDGSVSLRDGYTF. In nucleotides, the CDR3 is TGTGCCACCAGCAGAGATGGCAGCGTCAGCCTCCGTGATGGCTACACCTTC. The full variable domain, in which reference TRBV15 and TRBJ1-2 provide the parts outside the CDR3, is DAMVIQNPRYQVTQFGKPVTLSCSQTLNHNVMYWYQQKSSQAPKLLFHYYDKDFNNEADTPDNFQSRRPNTSFCFLDIRSPGLGDTAMYLCATSRDGSVSLRDGYTFGSGTRLTVV.

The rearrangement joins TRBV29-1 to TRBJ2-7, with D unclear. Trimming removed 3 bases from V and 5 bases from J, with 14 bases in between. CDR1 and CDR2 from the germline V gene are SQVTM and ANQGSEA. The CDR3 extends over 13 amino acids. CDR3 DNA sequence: TGCAGCGTTGATCTCTCAGACCGGGACGAGCAGTACTTC. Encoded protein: CSVDLSDRDEQYF.

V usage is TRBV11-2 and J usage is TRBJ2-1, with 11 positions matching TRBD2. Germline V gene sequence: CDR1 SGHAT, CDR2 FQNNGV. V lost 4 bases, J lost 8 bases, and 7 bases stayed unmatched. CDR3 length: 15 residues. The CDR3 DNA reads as TGTGCCAGCAGCTCCTTGACTAGCGGGAAGGATGAGCAGTTCTTC. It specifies CASSSLTSGKDEQFF.

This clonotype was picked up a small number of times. DNA for the CDR3: TGCGCCAGCAGCTCAGGACTAGCGGGAGCGTTATCCTACAATGAGCAGTTCTTC. This codes for CASSSGLAGALSYNEQFF. The rearrangement joins TRBV5-1 to TRBJ2-1, with 13 bases identical to TRBD2. Germline CDR1 and CDR2: SGHRS and YFSETQ. This CDR3 region has 18 residues. V gave up 3 bases and J gave up 1 base; unmatched junction bases: 7.

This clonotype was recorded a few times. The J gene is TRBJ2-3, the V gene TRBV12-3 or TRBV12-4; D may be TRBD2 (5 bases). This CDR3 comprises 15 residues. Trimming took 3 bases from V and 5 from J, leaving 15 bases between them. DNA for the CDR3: TGTGCCAGCAGTTTTCCCCCTAGAGGGCGAGATACGCAGTATTTT. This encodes CASSFPPRGRDTQYF.

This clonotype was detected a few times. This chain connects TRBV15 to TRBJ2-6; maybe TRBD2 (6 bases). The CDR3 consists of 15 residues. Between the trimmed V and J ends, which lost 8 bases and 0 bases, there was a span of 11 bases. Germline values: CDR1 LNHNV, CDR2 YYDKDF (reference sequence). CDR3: CATVGSSSGANVLTF. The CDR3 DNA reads TGTGCCACCGTCGGGAGTAGCTCTGGGGCCAACGTCCTGACTTTC.

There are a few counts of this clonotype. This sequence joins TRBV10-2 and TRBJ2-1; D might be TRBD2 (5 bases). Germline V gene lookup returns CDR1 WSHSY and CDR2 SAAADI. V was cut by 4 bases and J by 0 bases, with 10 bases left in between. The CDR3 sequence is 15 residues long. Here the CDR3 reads CASSARGFSYNEQFF. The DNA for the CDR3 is TGCGCCAGCAGTGCTAGAGGGTTCTCCTACAATGAGCAGTTCTTC.